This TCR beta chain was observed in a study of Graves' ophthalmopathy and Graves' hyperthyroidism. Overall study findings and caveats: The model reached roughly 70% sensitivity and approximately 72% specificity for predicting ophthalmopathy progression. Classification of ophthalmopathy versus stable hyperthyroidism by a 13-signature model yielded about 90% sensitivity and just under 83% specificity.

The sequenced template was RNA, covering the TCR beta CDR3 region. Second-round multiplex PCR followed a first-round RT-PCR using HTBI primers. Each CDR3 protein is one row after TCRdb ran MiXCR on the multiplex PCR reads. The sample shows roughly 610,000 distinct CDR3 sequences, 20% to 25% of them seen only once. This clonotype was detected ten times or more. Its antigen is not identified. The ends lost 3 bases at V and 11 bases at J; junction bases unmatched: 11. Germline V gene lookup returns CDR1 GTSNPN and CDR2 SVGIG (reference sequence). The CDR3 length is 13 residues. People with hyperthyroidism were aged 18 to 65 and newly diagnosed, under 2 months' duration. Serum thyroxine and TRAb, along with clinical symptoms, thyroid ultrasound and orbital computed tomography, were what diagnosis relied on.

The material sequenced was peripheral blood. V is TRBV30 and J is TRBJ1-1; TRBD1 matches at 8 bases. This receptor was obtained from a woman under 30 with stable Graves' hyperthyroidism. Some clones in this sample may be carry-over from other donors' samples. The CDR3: CAWSPGQGSYAFF. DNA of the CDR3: TGTGCCTGGAGCCCTGGACAGGGAAGTTATGCTTTCTTT.